Detailed here is one T cell receptor beta chain. The sample originates from a study of tissue T cells after allogeneic stem cell transplantation. Sequencing used immunoSEQ multiplex PCR; TCRdb keeps in-frame clones, though not all of them. The data show some 7,900 clones, roughly three quarters seen once. The V and J ends lost 4 bases and 6 bases, in that order; junction bases with no gene match: 7. Germline values: CDR1 SGHDT, CDR2 YYEEEE. CDR3 length: 14 residues. This material consisted of skin, taken at autopsy. The origin of this receptor is a male patient aged 60 or over with steroid-refractory graft-versus-host disease after an allogeneic stem cell transplant. Some of these T cells may belong to the graft donor. This chain links TRBV5-6 with TRBJ1-5; 7 bases align to TRBD1. The DNA for the CDR3 is TGTGCCAGCAGCCACGGGGCAGGGGGTCAGCCCCAGCATTTT. The encoded protein is CASSHGAGGQPQHF.